The next 2 T cell receptor beta chains were all read from a single sample in a study of beta chain features in type 1 diabetes. Every bit of the isolated RNA underwent reverse transcription, so sequencing read expressed TCRB transcripts. Assay: immunoSEQ multiplex PCR; the TCRdb copy retains only in-frame clones and omits some. The repertoire includes roughly 500,000 clones, roughly 31% of them detected once, and 0.05% to 0.065% sits in the top ten. Material for sequencing was naive CD4+ T cells from blood. All receptors come from a man between 18 and 35 years old in good health.

V is TRBV4-1 and J is TRBJ1-1; D is ambiguous. Trimming cost V 4 bases and J 4 bases, with 16 bases left between them. The CDR3 has 15 residues. Per the germline V gene, CDR1 is MGHRA and CDR2 is YSYEKL. Here the CDR3 DNA reads TGCGCCAGCAGCCGGTTCCCCCGGGTGGGCACTGAAGCTTTCTTT. Translation: CASSRFPRVGTEAFF.

J is TRBJ2-1 and V is TRBV5-1; TRBD2 aligns across 14 bases. Germline CDR1 and CDR2: SGHRS and YFSETQ. The CDR3 runs to 14 residues. The V gene end was trimmed by 4 bases and the J gene end by 6 bases; junction bases not matched to a gene: 0. The CDR3 region is CASSGTSGSNEQFF. The CDR3 DNA follows: TGCGCCAGCAGCGGGACTAGCGGGAGCAATGAGCAGTTCTTC.